The 6 T cell receptor beta chains listed next were all sequenced from one sample in a study of blood T cell repertoires in COVID-19. TCRdb keeps only in-frame clones here, not all; method: immunoSEQ multiplex PCR. The table lists 120,000 or so clones, just over 85% of them singletons. Material for sequencing was peripheral blood. Receptor source: a man aged 40-49 years with acute or convalescent COVID-19.

This clone has only one observation. This chain connects TRBV12-3 or TRBV12-4 to TRBJ1-1; D gene uncertain. The CDR3 covers 13 residues. V lost 5 bases to trimming and J lost 4 bases, with 11 bases between them. The CDR3: CASSLRVGTEAFF. The CDR3 DNA sequence: TGTGCCAGCAGTCTTCGGGTCGGCACTGAAGCTTTCTTT.

This chain links TRBV11-3 with TRBJ2-2; tentative D call: TRBD1 (6 bases). The CDR3 is made up of 17 amino acids. Trimming removed 3 bases at V and 0 bases at J, with 14 bases between. Per germline, CDR1 SGHNT and CDR2 YENEEA. The CDR3 coding sequence is TGTGCCAGCAGCTTCAACACCGGGACATCGAACACCGGGGAGCTGTTTTTT. Protein: CASSFNTGTSNTGELFF.

The chain has TRBV14 and TRBJ2-7, with a weak D call TRBD1 (5 bases). This CDR3 has 12 amino acids. Looked up from germline, CDR1 is SGHDN and CDR2 is FVKESK. Trimming took 4 bases from V and 3 from J, leaving 7 bases between them. The CDR3, as DNA: TGTGCCAGCAGCCCTCAGGGCTACGAGCAGTACTTC. It translates to CASSPQGYEQYF.

The rearrangement joins TRBV21-1 to TRBJ1-1; the D call of TRBD1 is as the table states it, not checked on the DNA. TRBV21-1 is designated a pseudogene. CDR3 length equals 15 residues. The CDR3 coding sequence is TGTGCCAGCAGCAGGACCCTACAGGGCAACACTGAAGCTTTCTTT. This gives the protein CASSRTLQGNTEAFF.

J is TRBJ2-5 and V is TRBV14; no definite D call. This CDR3 spans 15 amino acids. Germline V gene lookup returns CDR1 SGHDN and CDR2 FVKESK. The V end was cut by 0 bases, the J end by 4 bases, with 12 bases between. CDR3 in amino acids: CASSQDQARRETQYF. Written as DNA, the CDR3 is TGTGCCAGCAGCCAAGATCAGGCAAGGCGAGAGACCCAGTACTTC.

Only one count was recorded for this clone. This chain links TRBV25-1 with TRBJ2-3; weak D call: TRBD1 (6 bases). The CDR3 is 17 residues long. Per the germline V gene, CDR1 is MGHDK and CDR2 is SYGVNS. V lost 4 bases to trimming and J lost 1 base, with 18 bases between them. The CDR3 protein is CASSGLRGDSGTDTQYF. The CDR3 coding sequence is TGTGCCAGCAGTGGCCTCAGGGGCGATAGCGGCACAGATACGCAGTATTTT.